A selection of T cell receptor beta chains follows, all from one sample in a study of T-cell reconstitution after alpha-beta-depleted transplantation in children. TCRdb independently ran MiXCR on the PCR reads; one entry per CDR3 protein. The table records a few hundred thousand distinct CDR3 sequences, nearly 8% of them present only once. Sequencing was performed on peripheral blood, taken 360 days after TCRalphabeta/CD19-depleted stem cell transplant. The receptor source for this set is a female patient aged 2 to 10 who had a stem cell transplant for Fanconi anemia, so the T cells may come from the graft donor. Both conserved end residues are part of each CDR3. D genes are given only for firm matches. The size field is filled for only some rows; it gives once, few, many or a size class.

D,V,size,J,CDR3,DNA
TRBD2,TRBV6-5,many,TRBJ2-7,CASSQDGTTSTYEQYF,TGTGCCAGCAGCCAAGACGGGACTACGTCTACCTACGAGCAGTACTTC
TRBD2,TRBV5-1,NA,TRBJ2-7,CASSLVELAGGRGQYF,TGCGCCAGCAGCTTGGTAGAACTAGCGGGAGGACGGGGGCAGTACTTC
TRBD2,TRBV7-3,few,TRBJ2-1,CASSSGLAGGPGGPHNEQFF,TGTGCCAGCAGCTCCGGACTAGCGGGGGGGCCGGGTGGTCCACACAATGAGCAGTTCTTC
NA,TRBV14,many,TRBJ2-1,CASSQDFSRFNEQFF,TGTGCCAGCAGCCAAGATTTTAGCAGGTTTAATGAGCAGTTCTTC
NA,TRBV20-1,many,TRBJ2-2,CSARSSGPGELFF,TGCAGTGCTAGAAGTTCGGGGCCCGGGGAGCTGTTTTTT
NA,TRBV4-3,few,TRBJ2-6,CASSQGVSGANVLTF,TGCGCCAGCAGCCAAGGGGTCTCTGGGGCCAACGTCCTGACTTTC
TRBD2,TRBV30,few,TRBJ2-7,CAWSANSGGPYEQYF,TGTGCCTGGAGTGCCAATAGCGGGGGCCCCTACGAGCAGTACTTC
TRBD2,TRBV9,NA,TRBJ2-3,CASSVGLAGGADTQYF,TGTGCCAGCAGCGTAGGACTAGCGGGGGGGGCGGATACGCAGTATTTT
NA,TRBV6-5,many,TRBJ1-2,CASSYSRSTNYGYTF,TGTGCCAGCAGTTACTCCCGCTCCACTAACTATGGCTACACCTTC
TRBD2,TRBV20-1,many,TRBJ2-3,CSARVSGGPTDTQYF,TGCAGTGCTAGAGTTAGCGGGGGCCCCACAGATACGCAGTATTTT
NA,TRBV15,few,TRBJ2-3,CATSSDLAPLAQYF,TGTGCCACCAGCAGCGACCTGGCCCCATTGGCGCAGTATTTT
NA,TRBV5-1,NA,TRBJ2-7,CASKRTPPADEQYF,TGCGCCAGCAAGAGGACCCCCCCGGCCGACGAGCAGTACTTC
NA,TRBV6-5,few,TRBJ2-3,CASSYVLGPSSTDTQYF,TGTGCCAGCAGTTACGTTTTGGGACCCTCTAGCACAGATACGCAGTATTTT
TRBD2,TRBV9,many,TRBJ2-7,CASSGGLAGGFYEQYF,TGTGCCAGCAGCGGGGGACTAGCGGGAGGTTTCTACGAGCAGTACTTC
NA,TRBV21-1,few,TRBJ1-2,CATTSPPRGALNYGYTF,TGTGCCACTACGAGCCCCCCGCGGGGGGCCCTTAACTATGGCTACACCTTC
NA,TRBV4-2,few,TRBJ2-1,CASSQEGGRGRAYNEQFF,TGTGCCAGCAGCCAAGAGGGGGGGAGGGGGCGCGCCTACAATGAGCAGTTCTTC
NA,TRBV5-4,many,TRBJ2-4,CASSLDREGNIQYF,TGTGCCAGCAGCTTAGACAGGGAGGGTAACATTCAGTACTTC
NA,TRBV10-3,many,TRBJ2-3,CAILAGGSTDTQYF,TGTGCCATCTTAGCCGGGGGAAGTACAGATACGCAGTATTTT
NA,TRBV6-1,few,TRBJ1-3,CASTGAGGNTIYF,TGTGCCAGCACGGGGGCAGGTGGAAACACCATATATTTT
NA,TRBV20-1,many,TRBJ1-2,CSARDIRRLNYGYTF,TGCAGCGCTAGAGACATCCGACGGCTTAACTATGGCTACACCTTC
TRBD1,TRBV20-1,NA,TRBJ1-6,CSATTGVVNSPLHF,TGCAGTGCTACGACAGGGGTAGTTAATTCACCCCTCCACTTT
NA,TRBV5-3,NA,TRBJ2-5,CARSLVGAKRGETQYF,TGTGCCAGAAGCTTGGTCGGGGCCAAACGAGGGGAGACCCAGTACTTC
NA,TRBV12-3/TRBV12-4,NA,TRBJ1-3,CASNIRSGNTIYF,TGTGCCAGCAATATTAGATCTGGAAACACCATATATTTT
TRBD1,TRBV20-1,many,TRBJ2-3,CSARVYRQGFADTQYF,TGCAGTGCTAGAGTGTATAGACAGGGGTTCGCAGATACGCAGTATTTT
NA,TRBV11-2,many,TRBJ2-1,CASSFGWGKVRNEQFF,TGTGCCAGCAGCTTTGGTTGGGGTAAGGTGCGCAATGAGCAGTTCTTC
TRBD2,TRBV20-1,many,TRBJ2-5,CSARIASGGETQYF,TGCAGTGCTAGGATTGCTAGCGGGGGTGAGACCCAGTACTTC
NA,TRBV24-1,many,TRBJ1-4,CATSRAHNEKLFF,TGTGCCACCAGCCGGGCTCACAATGAAAAACTGTTTTTT
NA,TRBV7-2,many,TRBJ2-7,CASSFLLRWGPSYEQYF,TGTGCCAGCAGCTTCTTGTTAAGGTGGGGGCCATCCTACGAGCAGTACTTC
TRBD2,TRBV20-1,many,TRBJ2-3,CSARKIAGGPDTQYF,TGCAGTGCTAGAAAAATAGCGGGAGGGCCAGATACGCAGTATTTT
NA,TRBV6-5,many,TRBJ1-2,CASSYSEGPYGYTF,TGTGCCAGCAGTTACTCCGAAGGGCCCTATGGCTACACCTTC
NA,TRBV6-5,many,TRBJ1-1,CASSYFFRGTEAFF,TGTGCCAGCAGTTACTTTTTCCGTGGCACTGAAGCTTTCTTT
NA,TRBV9,NA,TRBJ1-4,CASSGQGPTNEKLFF,TGTGCCAGCAGCGGTCAGGGGCCAACTAATGAAAAACTGTTTTTT